This T cell receptor (beta chain) emerged from a study of regulatory dendritic cells for organ transplantation. Whole-study findings and limits: Mature dendritic cells appeared to drive more memory CD8+ clonal expansion than regulatory ones. Considerable individual heterogeneity was seen in alloreactive memory CD8+ T cells.

Memory T cells were CD45RO+, naive were CD45RA+, sorted by FACS. Sequencing was performed with immunoSEQ multiplex PCR; in TCRdb, only in-frame clones are kept and a portion is missing. The sample carries over 20,000 clones, 74% recorded once. To note about this clone: What it recognizes is unknown.

Deletions cut 4 bases from V and 3 bases from J, with 10 bases between. This CDR3 spans 13 amino acids. Germline CDR1 is SGHAT and CDR2 is FQNNGV. The chain is built from TRBV11-2 and TRBJ2-7; perhaps TRBD1 as D (5 bases). Sequenced: memory CD4+ T cells from blood. The subset denotes: CD45RO+ memory T cells. This TCR derives from a human donor in good health. CDR3 in amino acids: CASSSADSYEQYF. CDR3 nucleotide sequence: TGTGCCAGCAGCTCCGCTGACAGCTACGAGCAGTACTTC. The entire variable domain, with the rest obtained from reference TRBV11-2 and TRBJ2-7, is as follows: EAGVAQSPRYKIIEKRQSVAFWCNPISGHATLYWYQQILGQGPKLLIQFQNNGVVDDSQLPKDRFSAERLKGVDSTLKIQPAKLEDSAVYLCASSSADSYEQYFGPGTRLTVT.